This T cell receptor (beta chain) was obtained from a study of blood T cell repertoires in COVID-19. Study context: Sites in the United States, Italy and Spain provided acute and convalescent COVID-19 samples. Nucleic acid was either cDNA or gDNA, and it came from T cells, B-cell-depleted T cells, or PBMCs.

The CDR3 length is 15 residues. With 6 bases clipped from V and 14 bases from J, the junction kept 15 bases outside the gene matches. CDR1 and CDR2 from the germline V gene are MNHEY and SMNVEV (reference sequence). Original processing notes: Estimates of nucleated cell counts were drawn from the amplification of reference gene primers. Assay: immunoSEQ multiplex PCR; the TCRdb copy retains only in-frame clones and omits some. V and J calls plus clone size are reproduced from that table; the DNA served to infer D and trimming. The sample shows a few hundred thousand clones, approximately 81% of them seen only once.

The sequenced sample consisted of peripheral blood. The origin of this receptor is a woman aged 18-29 years with acute or convalescent COVID-19. V and J are TRBV27 and TRBJ1-6; TRBD1 agrees at 8 bases. The DNA of the CDR3 is TGTGCCAGCAGCCCAAGGCGGACAGGGAAGGAGTCCCTCCACTTT. This translates into CASSPRRTGKESLHF.